This TCR beta chain was recorded in a study of blood T cell repertoires in COVID-19. Looking at the study overall: The United States, Italy and Spain were the sources of the acute and convalescent COVID-19 samples. PBMCs, B-cell-depleted T cells, or T cells provided the cDNA or gDNA that made up the material.

In the original workflow: Estimates of nucleated cell counts were drawn from the amplification of reference gene primers. Produced via immunoSEQ multiplex PCR; TCRdb's table is partial and in-frame only. V, J and clone size derive from that table, while D and trimming were established from the DNA sequence. This table holds about 400,000 clones, nearly 90% found once. Trimming took 5 bases from V and 5 from J; bases not matched to a gene: 3. Germline CDR1 is SGHDT and CDR2 is YYEEEE. The CDR3 has 12 residues. Self-reported history from a screening survey and questionnaire set each donor's cohort. The receptor's source is a woman aged 40 to 50 with acute COVID-19. The gene calls are TRBV5-6 and TRBJ1-2; 7 bases are shared with TRBD1. Sequenced sample: PBMCs or T cells enriched from blood (not recorded which). This CDR3 reads CASSSTGYGYTF. The CDR3 bases are TGTGCCAGCAGTTCGACAGGGTATGGCTACACCTTC.